Listed here are 5 T cell receptor beta chains from one sample, sequenced in a study of CD8+ T cells in alopecia areata. After isolation, RNA underwent reverse transcription to generate cDNA as the sequencing template. TCRdb's copy holds only in-frame clones and misses some; the assay was immunoSEQ multiplex PCR. There are about 150,000 clones in the sample; less than 70% occur only once, and roughly 0.99% lies in the top ten. The sample's treatment: oral pan-JAK inhibitor, 5-10 mg twice daily. The input for sequencing was CD4+ T cells sorted from blood, taken at week 4, from a patient treated with tofacitinib. All receptors derive from a human donor with alopecia areata.

The chain carries TRBV29-1 and TRBJ1-2, with a possible D match to TRBD1 (5 bases). Deletions cut 4 bases from V and 0 bases from J, with 12 bases between. Germline V gene sequence: CDR1 SQVTM, CDR2 ANQGSEA. CDR3 length: 14 residues. CDR3 sequence reads: CSVATGTTNYGYTF. DNA for the CDR3: TGCAGCGTTGCGACCGGGACTACTAACTATGGCTACACCTTC.

The J gene is TRBJ2-6, the V gene TRBV2, with D unresolved. In germline, CDR1 is SNHLY, CDR2 FYNNEI. The V end was cut by 1 base, the J end by 0 bases, with 10 bases between. The CDR3 totals 17 residues. CDR3 nucleotides: TGTGCCAGCAGTGAAGGCCTCCTCGGCTCTGGGGCCAACGTCCTGACTTTC. Translated, it gives CASSEGLLGSGANVLTF.

The V gene is TRBV27, the J gene TRBJ1-5; D is possibly TRBD1 (6 bases). The V and J ends lost 5 bases and 3 bases respectively, with 14 bases between them. The CDR3 totals 15 residues. Germline CDR1 is MNHEY and CDR2 is SMNVEV (reference sequence). The CDR3 region has the DNA TGTGCCAGCAGTCCTATCAGGGGCAACAATCAGCCCCAGCATTTT. Its protein product is CASSPIRGNNQPQHF.

The V gene is TRBV29-1, the J gene TRBJ1-1; D remains unclear. The CDR3 covers 13 residues. V lost 4 bases and J 1 base, leaving 10 bases between the germline ends. Germline CDR1 is SQVTM and CDR2 is ANQGSEA. DNA for the CDR3: TGCAGCGTTGGGCCTGGCGCGAACACTGAAGCTTTCTTT. Amino acids: CSVGPGANTEAFF.

The chain carries TRBV7-8 and TRBJ2-7; a weak D match, TRBD2 (5 bases). Trimming took 0 bases from V and 3 from J, leaving 15 bases between them. CDR1 is SGHVS, CDR2 FQNEAQ, per germline. The CDR3 contains 16 residues. The CDR3 DNA is TGTGCCAGCAGCTTAGCGCTGGGGAGTCAGATCTACGAGCAGTACTTC. Protein sequence: CASSLALGSQIYEQYF.